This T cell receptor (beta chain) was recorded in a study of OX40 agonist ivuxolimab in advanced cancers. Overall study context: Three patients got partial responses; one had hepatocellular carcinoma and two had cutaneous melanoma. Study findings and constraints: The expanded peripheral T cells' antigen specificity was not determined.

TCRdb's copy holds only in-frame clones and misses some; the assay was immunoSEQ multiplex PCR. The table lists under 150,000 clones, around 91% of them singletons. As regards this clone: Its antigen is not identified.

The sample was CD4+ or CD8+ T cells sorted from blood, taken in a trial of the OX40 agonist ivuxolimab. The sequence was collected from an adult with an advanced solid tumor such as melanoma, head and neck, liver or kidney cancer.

The CDR3 coding sequence is TGTGCCAGCATCACGACAGCTTTCACTGAAGCTTTCTTT. Translating it yields CASITTAFTEAFF. The chain carries TRBV6-6 and TRBJ1-1; tentatively, D is TRBD1 (5 bases). The length of the CDR3 is 13 residues. Trimming pared 7 bases from V and 4 bases from J, leaving 13 bases between. Per germline, CDR1 MNHNY and CDR2 SVGAGI (reference sequence).